The rows below give T cell receptor beta chains drawn from one sample of a study of blood T cell repertoires in COVID-19. Assay used: immunoSEQ multiplex PCR; TCRdb lists only in-frame clones, some missing. The sample records 250,000 to 300,000 clones, 86% being singletons. Sequences were obtained from peripheral blood. Every receptor here comes from a woman aged 70-85 years with COVID-19, enrolled during active disease. Both conserved end residues are part of each CDR3. A D gene is named only where the DNA matches it firmly. Clone size appears in some rows only: once, few, many, or a class for an expanded clone.

d_call,clone_size,v_call,j_call,cdr3_aa,cdr3_nt
TRBD2,.,TRBV7-2,TRBJ2-3,CASTPSGGPGDTQYF,TGTGCCAGCACCCCTAGCGGGGGGCCGGGAGATACGCAGTATTTT
.,few,TRBV5-6,TRBJ1-1,CASSPPGGVGNTEAFF,TGTGCCAGCAGCCCCCCCGGGGGTGTGGGGAACACTGAAGCTTTCTTT
TRBD1,.,TRBV27,TRBJ2-1,CASGTGVHEQFF,TGTGCCAGCGGGACAGGGGTGCATGAGCAGTTCTTC
TRBD1,.,TRBV19,TRBJ2-7,CASSLRTGGTYEQYF,TGTGCCAGTAGTCTCCGGACAGGGGGAACCTACGAGCAGTACTTC
TRBD1,.,TRBV28,TRBJ1-1,CASGGLGTGPEAFF,TGTGCCAGCGGAGGTCTAGGGACAGGCCCTGAAGCTTTCTTT
.,.,TRBV3-1/TRBV3-2,TRBJ2-5,CASSQDRIAQYF,TGTGCCAGCAGCCAAGACAGGATTGCCCAGTACTTC
TRBD1,.,TRBV4-1,TRBJ1-2,CASSQGLRQGNYGYTF,TGCGCCAGCAGCCAAGGACTTCGACAGGGGAACTATGGCTACACCTTC
.,.,TRBV7-3,TRBJ2-2,CASSLTGSPTGELFF,TGTGCCAGCAGCTTAACGGGGAGTCCCACCGGGGAGCTGTTTTTT
.,once,TRBV3-1/TRBV3-2,TRBJ1-5,CASSPPKGLISNQPQHF,TGTGCCAGCAGCCCCCCAAAGGGACTTATTAGCAATCAGCCCCAGCATTTT
.,.,TRBV5-1,TRBJ1-3,CASSLGDDTIYF,TGCGCCAGCAGCTTAGGGGATGACACCATATATTTT
TRBD1,.,TRBV9,TRBJ2-7,CASSVGQGASEQYF,TGTGCCAGCAGCGTAGGACAGGGGGCCTCCGAGCAGTACTTC
TRBD1,.,TRBV24-1,TRBJ1-5,CATSDSGQGAKSNQPQHF,TGTGCCACCAGTGACTCGGGACAGGGGGCGAAGAGCAATCAGCCCCAGCATTTT
.,.,TRBV7-9,TRBJ1-2,CASSLAPANYGYTF,TGTGCCAGCAGCTTAGCTCCAGCTAACTATGGCTACACCTTC
TRBD2,.,TRBV28,TRBJ2-1,CAASGRTNFVNEQFF,TGTGCCGCCAGCGGGAGGACAAATTTCGTCAATGAGCAGTTCTTC
.,once,TRBV29-1,TRBJ2-1,CSVDRGNEQFF,TGCAGCGTTGATAGGGGGAATGAGCAGTTCTTC
TRBD2,.,TRBV11-3,TRBJ2-1,CASSPRGGDNEQFF,TGTGCCAGCAGCCCCCGGGGAGGGGACAATGAGCAGTTCTTC
.,.,TRBV5-1,TRBJ1-6,CASSLDGSSYNSPLHF,TGCGCCAGCAGCTTGGATGGGAGCTCCTATAATTCACCCCTCCACTTT
.,.,TRBV5-4,TRBJ1-6,CASSLDRDGSLHF,TGTGCCAGCAGCTTGGACAGGGATGGGTCCCTCCACTTT
.,.,TRBV24-1,TRBJ1-2,CATSESSNYGYTF,TGTGCCACCAGTGAGTCGAGTAACTATGGCTACACCTTC
.,.,TRBV19,TRBJ2-7,CASSMTETSEQYF,TGTGCCAGTAGTATGACGGAGACGAGCGAGCAGTACTTC
TRBD1,.,TRBV6-5,TRBJ2-7,CASSYFIGTGYEQYF,TGTGCCAGCAGTTACTTTATTGGGACAGGCTACGAGCAGTACTTC
TRBD1,.,TRBV27,TRBJ1-5,CASSPLSTGGGEQPQHF,TGTGCCAGCAGTCCTCTCTCGACAGGGGGAGGGGAACAGCCCCAGCATTTT
.,.,TRBV28,TRBJ2-7,CASSLLKPSSYEQYF,TGTGCCAGCAGTTTACTGAAACCGAGCTCCTACGAGCAGTACTTC
.,.,TRBV30,TRBJ1-5,CAWSRAGGVGNQPQHF,TGTGCCTGGAGTCGGGCGGGAGGTGTGGGCAATCAGCCCCAGCATTTT
TRBD1,.,TRBV28,TRBJ1-2,CASDTGASGYTF,TGTGCCAGCGATACAGGGGCTTCGGGCTACACCTTC
.,.,TRBV6-1,TRBJ1-2,CASSELGTGGGDGYTF,TGTGCCAGCAGTGAACTAGGGACGGGAGGAGGAGATGGCTACACCTTC
TRBD1,once,TRBV7-9,TRBJ2-7,CASSLLGQGADEQYF,TGTGCCAGCAGCTTGCTTGGACAGGGGGCTGACGAGCAGTACTTC
.,.,TRBV5-1,TRBJ1-2,CASSMTGLSGYTF,TGCGCCAGCAGCATGACAGGATTATCTGGCTACACCTTC
.,many,TRBV4-2,TRBJ2-7,CASSLVKGDSYEQYF,TGTGCCAGCAGCCTAGTTAAGGGGGACTCCTACGAGCAGTACTTC
.,.,TRBV6-5,TRBJ1-1,CASSHGGAAFF,TGTGCCAGCAGCCACGGGGGGGCAGCTTTCTTT
.,.,TRBV28,TRBJ1-3,CASSLQWAGNTIYF,TGTGCCAGCAGTCTACAGTGGGCTGGAAACACCATATATTTT
.,few,TRBV2,TRBJ2-7,CASILRSANEQYF,TGTGCCAGCATTCTTCGCAGCGCGAACGAGCAGTACTTC
.,few,TRBV5-8,TRBJ2-1,CASSLRGGGPNEQFF,TGTGCCAGCAGCTTGCGTGGGGGCGGACCCAATGAGCAGTTCTTC
TRBD1,.,TRBV7-9,TRBJ2-7,CASSLGTGRVLGQYF,TGTGCCAGCAGCTTAGGGACAGGGCGCGTTCTGGGGCAGTACTTC
.,.,TRBV10-2,TRBJ2-7,CASSEALAYEQYF,TGCGCCAGCAGTGAGGCACTAGCCTACGAGCAGTACTTC
.,.,TRBV5-1,TRBJ1-2,CASSLGHLTYGYTF,TGCGCCAGCAGCTTGGGACATTTAACCTATGGCTACACCTTC
TRBD1,.,TRBV18,TRBJ1-1,CASSLPGQGDTEAFF,TGTGCCAGCTCACTTCCGGGACAGGGGGACACTGAAGCTTTCTTT
.,once,TRBV4-1,TRBJ1-1,CASSPATGNTEAFF,TGCGCCAGCAGCCCTGCTACAGGGAACACTGAAGCTTTCTTT
.,.,TRBV12-3/TRBV12-4,TRBJ2-7,CASSYGHEQYF,TGTGCCAGCAGTTATGGGCACGAGCAGTACTTC
TRBD1,few,TRBV7-2,TRBJ1-3,CASRTGGTGNTIYF,TGTGCCAGCAGGACAGGGGGCACTGGAAACACCATATATTTT
TRBD1,.,TRBV12-3/TRBV12-4,TRBJ2-7,CASSDRDTNEQYF,TGTGCCAGCAGTGACAGGGACACTAACGAGCAGTACTTC
.,.,TRBV4-1,TRBJ1-1,CASSRGTEAFF,TGCGCCAGCAGCAGGGGCACTGAAGCTTTCTTT
TRBD1,.,TRBV11-2,TRBJ1-3,CASSESGGGNTIYF,TGTGCCAGCAGCGAATCAGGGGGTGGAAACACCATATATTTT
.,.,TRBV9,TRBJ2-1,CASSVGAPTGEQFF,TGTGCCAGCAGCGTAGGCGCCCCAACGGGGGAGCAGTTCTTC
.,few,TRBV18,TRBJ1-6,CASSSDTLSSYNSPLHF,TGTGCCAGCTCTTCGGACACTTTGAGCTCCTATAATTCACCCCTCCACTTT
TRBD1,.,TRBV9,TRBJ2-7,CASSVGDRVFEQYF,TGTGCCAGCAGCGTAGGTGACAGGGTATTCGAGCAGTACTTC
TRBD1,.,TRBV10-3,TRBJ1-1,CAISESQGAEAFF,TGTGCCATCAGTGAGTCTCAGGGGGCTGAAGCTTTCTTT
.,.,TRBV2,TRBJ1-2,CARYGGGEDYGYTF,TGTGCCAGGTATGGCGGGGGAGAAGACTATGGCTACACCTTC
.,.,TRBV15,TRBJ1-6,CATSRGQENNSPLHF,TGTGCCACCAGCAGAGGACAGGAAAATAATTCACCCCTCCACTTT
.,once,TRBV10-2,TRBJ1-5,CASRRQSNQPQHF,TGCGCCAGCAGGAGACAGAGCAATCAGCCCCAGCATTTT
TRBD1,.,TRBV9,TRBJ2-7,CASSGTGRAYEQYF,TGTGCCAGCAGCGGGACAGGGAGAGCCTACGAGCAGTACTTC
TRBD1,once,TRBV7-2,TRBJ1-4,CASSLAVTGTNEKLFF,TGTGCCAGCAGCTTAGCGGTGACAGGGACTAATGAAAAACTGTTTTTT